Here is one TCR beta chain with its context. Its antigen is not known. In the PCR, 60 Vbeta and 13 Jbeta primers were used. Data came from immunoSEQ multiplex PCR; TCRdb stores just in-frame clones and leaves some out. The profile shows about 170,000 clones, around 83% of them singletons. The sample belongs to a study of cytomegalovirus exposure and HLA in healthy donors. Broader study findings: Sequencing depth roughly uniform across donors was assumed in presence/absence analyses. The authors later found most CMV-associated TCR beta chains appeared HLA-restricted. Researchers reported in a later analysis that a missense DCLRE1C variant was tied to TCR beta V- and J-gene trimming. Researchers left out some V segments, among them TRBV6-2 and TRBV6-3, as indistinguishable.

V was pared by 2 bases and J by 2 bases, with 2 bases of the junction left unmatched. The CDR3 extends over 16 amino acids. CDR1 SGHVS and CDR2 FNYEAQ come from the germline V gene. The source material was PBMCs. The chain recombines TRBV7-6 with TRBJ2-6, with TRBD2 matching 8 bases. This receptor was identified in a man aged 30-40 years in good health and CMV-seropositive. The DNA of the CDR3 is TGTGCCAGCAGCTTATCGGGAGGGACTGGGGCCAACGTCCTGACTTTC. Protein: CASSLSGGTGANVLTF.